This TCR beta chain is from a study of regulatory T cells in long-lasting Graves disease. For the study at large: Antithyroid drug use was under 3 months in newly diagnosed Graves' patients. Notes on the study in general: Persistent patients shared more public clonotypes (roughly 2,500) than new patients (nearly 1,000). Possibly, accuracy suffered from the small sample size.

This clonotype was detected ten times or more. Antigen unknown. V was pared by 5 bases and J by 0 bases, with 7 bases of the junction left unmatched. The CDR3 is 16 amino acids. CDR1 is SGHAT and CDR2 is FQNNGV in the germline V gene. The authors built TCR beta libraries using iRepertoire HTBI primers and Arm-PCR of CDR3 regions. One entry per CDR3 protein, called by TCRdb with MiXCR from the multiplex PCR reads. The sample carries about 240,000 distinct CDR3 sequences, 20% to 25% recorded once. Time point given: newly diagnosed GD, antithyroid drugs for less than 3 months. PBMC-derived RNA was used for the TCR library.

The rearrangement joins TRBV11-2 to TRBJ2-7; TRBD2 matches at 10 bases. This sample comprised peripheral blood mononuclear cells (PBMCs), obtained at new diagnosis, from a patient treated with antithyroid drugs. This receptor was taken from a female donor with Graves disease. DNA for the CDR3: TGTGCCAGCAGCGCCCTTAGCGGGAGGAGCTCCTACGAGCAGTACTTC. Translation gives CASSALSGRSSYEQYF. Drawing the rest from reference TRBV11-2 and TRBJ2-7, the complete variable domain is EAGVAQSPRYKIIEKRQSVAFWCNPISGHATLYWYQQILGQGPKLLIQFQNNGVVDDSQLPKDRFSAERLKGVDSTLKIQPAKLEDSAVYLCASSALSGRSSYEQYFGPGTRLTVT.